This TCR beta chain was sequenced in a study of T cells after yellow fever vaccination. Study at large: When fractions had low cell numbers, they were prepared with SMART-Seq v4 Ultra Low Input.

The V and J ends lost 5 bases and 2 bases respectively, with 15 bases between them. Germline-derived CDR1 and CDR2 are SGHAT and FQDESV (reference sequence). The CDR3 is 16 residues long. It was through 5'RACE template switching that TCR cDNA was made, with a universal primer site and UMIs added. Via MiXCR, TCRdb re-called the 5' RACE reads, giving one row per CDR3 protein. Of 400,000 or so distinct CDR3 sequences listed, roughly a sixth are singletons. This clonotype was found a few times. Its target is unknown. Whole-study results and caveats: The booster response re-showed most primary clones: around 96% CD4, approximately 90% CD8.

The TCR originated in a man between 18 and 29 years old who received the YFV17D yellow fever vaccine. The sequenced sample was PBMCs, obtained before the yellow fever booster vaccination. The chain employs TRBV11-1 and TRBJ2-2; D unclear. DNA for the CDR3: TGTGCCAGCAGCGCGGCACGGTTAGAAAACACCGGGGAGCTGTTTTTT. Protein: CASSAARLENTGELFF.